Listed below are T cell receptor beta chains from one sample, sequenced in a study of T cells in Graves' hyperthyroidism and ophthalmopathy. TCRdb re-analysed the multiplex PCR reads in MiXCR, keeping a single row per CDR3 protein. The sample holds roughly 600,000 distinct CDR3 sequences, approximately 15% seen once. Material: blood. The receptors shown here come from a woman aged 45-59 years with Graves' ophthalmopathy. Each CDR3 is given without its conserved first and last residue. Not all rows give a size; the values are once, few, many and, for expanded clones, a class.

v_call,j_call,clone_size,cdr3_aa
TRBV14,TRBJ2-7,few,ASSQGVWERREQY
TRBV4-3,TRBJ2-5,NA,ASSQVSGREETQY
TRBV6-2/TRBV6-3,TRBJ2-1,many,ASISASGETYYNEQF
TRBV7-2,TRBJ2-3,many,ASSLHQAPTDTQY
TRBV11-1,TRBJ2-1,NA,ASSSRRGSGANEQF
TRBV12-3/TRBV12-4,TRBJ2-3,NA,ASNSPGLAGLDTQY
TRBV7-9,TRBJ2-7,NA,ASSPSGRAYDEQY
TRBV30,TRBJ2-1,many,AWDRNNEQF
TRBV28,TRBJ2-7,many,ASSPSRLGRLPYEQY
TRBV6-2/TRBV6-3,TRBJ2-7,many,ASSYDFGEQY
TRBV28,TRBJ1-2,NA,ASSAGTANGYT
TRBV7-8,TRBJ2-5,many,ATSVPQETQY
TRBV12-5,TRBJ2-2,once,ASGRRLAGDAGELF
TRBV18,TRBJ1-1,many,ATQRGATSTEAF
TRBV7-3,TRBJ2-1,few,ASSRTSATYNEQF
TRBV28,TRBJ1-4,NA,ASSLRRGEKLF
TRBV7-2,TRBJ1-2,NA,ASSQGPDLAGYT
TRBV20-1,TRBJ1-6,many,SAEQGEVSPLH
TRBV19,TRBJ2-7,few,ATRRDPQNPDEQY
TRBV11-2,TRBJ2-1,many,ASSLSTPPGNEQF
TRBV16,TRBJ2-7,many,ASSQGLAVPYEQY
TRBV20-1,TRBJ2-7,many,SASRTSGIYEQY
TRBV7-3,TRBJ2-1,NA,ASSPLGGLFNEQS
TRBV28,TRBJ2-7,many,ASSLIVNGFEQY
TRBV5-5,TRBJ2-1,NA,ASSLALAGPNEQF
TRBV14,TRBJ2-3,NA,ASSQVSSGRDTQY
TRBV27,TRBJ2-3,many,ASSLRQGMIADTQY
TRBV6-9,TRBJ2-1,NA,ASSYFQEVAYNEQF
TRBV28,TRBJ1-5,many,ASSNPGTSGSNQPQH
TRBV6-6,TRBJ2-5,few,ASSYRRGSGSPKETQY
TRBV27,TRBJ2-3,NA,ASGSNGIGTDTQY
TRBV27,TRBJ1-1,many,ASSPRGGVNTEAF
TRBV6-1,TRBJ2-1,NA,ASSARDYYNEQF
TRBV18,TRBJ2-1,many,ASSPVVTLYNEQF
TRBV27,TRBJ2-3,many,ASRRFGQGGSTDTQY
TRBV10-3,TRBJ2-1,few,AIRSDSYNEQF
TRBV14,TRBJ2-1,NA,ASSQPGLAPSYNEQF
TRBV13,TRBJ1-2,many,ASSLATTGADGYT
TRBV5-8,TRBJ2-7,NA,ASSLGPTGEYEQY
TRBV28,TRBJ2-2,many,ASSSDPANTGELF
TRBV19,TRBJ2-3,NA,ATQPSGSGEDTQY
TRBV24-1,TRBJ1-5,NA,AASDLGGDQPQH